The 12 T cell receptor beta chains below all came from one sample that was sequenced in a study of response to subunit inactivated influenza vaccine (dated by TCRdb to between 2017 and 2018). The receptor library was made with RT-PCR. Sequenced on an Illumina HiSeq 2500. The public reads were quality trimmed at Q25 with fastp and then assembled into clones with MiXCR by TCRdb, keeping productive beta chains. One record per CDR3 amino acid sequence lists the most common genes and DNA. The sample table lists about 520,000 distinct CDR3 sequences, about 25% of them with a count of one. The ten largest clones take up approximately 2% of the sample. The sample in question was CD4+ T cells sorted from PBMCs, obtained about 5 days after vaccination. These TCRs come from a man aged 50-59 years who received an inactivated influenza vaccine. Donor details come from another sample of the same person, matched by shared clones.

The chain recombines TRBV6-6 with TRBJ1-5; no firm D call. The CDR3 covers 13 residues. Germline assignment: CDR1 MNHNY and CDR2 SVGAGI (reference sequence). V lost 5 bases and J lost 7, with 12 bases in between. The CDR3 loop is CASSASGVQPQHF. Written as DNA, the CDR3 is TGTGCCAGCAGTGCTTCCGGGGTGCAGCCCCAGCATTTT.

The chain carries TRBV20-1 and TRBJ2-5, with D possibly being TRBD2 (7 bases). Germline assignment: CDR1 DFQATT and CDR2 SNEGSKA (reference sequence). Trimming took 3 bases from V and 4 from J, leaving 9 bases between them. The CDR3 totals 12 residues. The CDR3 protein is CSARGGAETQYF. CDR3 in DNA: TGCAGTGCTAGGGGGGGGGCAGAGACCCAGTACTTC.

In this sample, this clonotype turned up a few times. This sequence joins TRBV10-3 and TRBJ2-1; D is undetermined. V was cut by 0 bases and J by 4 bases, with 7 bases left in between. Germline CDR1 and CDR2: ENHRY and SYGVKD. The CDR3 has 14 residues. CDR3 in amino acids: CAISESQTYNEQFF. The CDR3 bases are TGTGCCATCAGTGAGTCGCAGACGTACAATGAGCAGTTCTTC.

V is TRBV6-1 and J is TRBJ1-5; D gene unclear. Germline assignment: CDR1 MNHNS and CDR2 SASEGT. The length of the CDR3 is 13 residues. V lost 6 bases, J lost 5 bases, and 11 bases lay in between. The chain's CDR3 is CASSPARYQPQHF. The CDR3 bases are TGTGCCAGCAGCCCCGCTAGGTATCAGCCCCAGCATTTT.

The chain is built from TRBV10-3 and TRBJ2-7; 7 positions agree with TRBD1. The CDR3 length is 14 residues. Looked up from germline, CDR1 is ENHRY and CDR2 is SYGVKD. The V and J ends lost 7 bases and 4 bases, in that order; junction bases with no gene match: 10. CDR3 DNA: TGTGCCATCACCGCCCGGGACAGTCCTTACGAGCAGTACTTC. Amino acid sequence: CAITARDSPYEQYF.

This chain joins TRBV29-1 and TRBJ2-3; TRBD2 matches 10 bases. V lost 3 bases, J lost 1 base, and 1 base stayed unmatched. The length of the CDR3 is 14 residues. Germline-derived CDR1 and CDR2 are SQVTM and ANQGSEA. CDR3 loop: CSVDLAGGTDTQYF. DNA of the CDR3: TGCAGCGTTGATCTAGCGGGGGGCACAGATACGCAGTATTTT.

This chain connects TRBV11-2 to TRBJ1-2; D is unclear. This CDR3 spans 15 amino acids. Trimming took off 5 bases at V and 3 bases at J, with 16 bases between the two ends. The germline V gene encodes CDR1 SGHAT and CDR2 FQNNGV. The CDR3 region has the DNA TGTGCCAGCAGCCTCACCGATCGAGTTTACTATGGCTACACCTTC. Translation: CASSLTDRVYYGYTF.

This chain uses TRBV6-2 or TRBV6-3 with TRBJ1-1; D is unclear. The germline V gene encodes CDR1 MNHEY and CDR2 SVGEGT. Trimming shortened V by 7 bases and J by 3 bases, and 6 bases separated the two germline ends. The CDR3 consists of 11 residues. In DNA form, the CDR3 reads TGTGCCAGCACCGGGTACACTGAAGCTTTCTTT. As protein: CASTGYTEAFF.

The chain uses TRBV6-2 or TRBV6-3 and TRBJ2-1, with 11 bases that match TRBD1. This CDR3 is 16 amino acids long. The V and J ends lost 5 bases and 8 bases, in that order; junction bases with no gene match: 11. The germline V gene encodes CDR1 MNHEY and CDR2 SVGEGT. CDR3 protein: CASSQKRTGGIYEQFF. CDR3 in DNA: TGTGCCAGCAGTCAGAAGAGGACAGGGGGCATATATGAGCAGTTCTTC.

The table lists this clonotype with a few counts. The rearrangement joins TRBV6-2 or TRBV6-3 to TRBJ2-1, with TRBD1 matching over 9 bases. Trimming at V came to 0 bases and at J to 0 bases, leaving 3 bases not matched to a gene. Germline V gene data show CDR1 as MNHEY and CDR2 as SVGEGT. The CDR3 totals 17 residues. The CDR3 DNA sequence: TGTGCCAGCAGTTACTCACTGGACAGGGGCTCCTACAATGAGCAGTTCTTC. It yields the protein CASSYSLDRGSYNEQFF.

The V gene is TRBV20-1, the J gene TRBJ1-5; a possible D gene is TRBD1 (5 bases). This CDR3 comprises 14 residues. V dropped 6 bases and J dropped 8 bases, with 20 bases sitting between them. The germline V gene encodes CDR1 DFQATT and CDR2 SNEGSKA (reference sequence). The CDR3 protein is CSAPLPGLFEPQHF. The CDR3 region has the DNA TGCAGTGCCCCCCTCCCGGGACTCTTTGAGCCCCAGCATTTT.

This clonotype has a handful of counts. The chain is built from TRBV29-1 and TRBJ1-1; no clear D. Germline-derived CDR1 and CDR2 are SQVTM and ANQGSEA. V was trimmed by 5 bases and J by 1 base, leaving 11 bases between them. The CDR3 has 13 amino acids. This CDR3 is CSVNPYPNTEAFF. The CDR3, as DNA: TGCAGCGTTAACCCTTACCCGAACACTGAAGCTTTCTTT.